The 3 T cell receptor beta chains in this list originate from one sample, sequenced in a study of T cell responses to AZD1222 COVID-19 vaccine. The assay was immunoSEQ multiplex PCR, and TCRdb's table has in-frame clones only and misses some. The table lists more than 110,000 clones, about nine tenths of them singletons. This specimen was peripheral blood, taken on day 0 of AZD1222 vaccination. The receptors derive from an adult in good health.

CDR3 residues: CASSRTGLAPRDEQFF. In nucleotides, the CDR3 is TGTGCCAGCAGCCGTACAGGGCTGGCCCCTCGCGATGAGCAGTTCTTC. J is TRBJ2-1 and V is TRBV7-9, with D maybe TRBD1 (6 bases). This CDR3 contains 16 residues. V lost 5 bases and J 8 bases, leaving 22 bases between the germline ends. From germline, CDR1 is SEHNR and CDR2 FQNEAQ (reference sequence).

This chain joins TRBV19 and TRBJ1-5; no firm D call. The CDR3 loop spans 15 amino acids. The germline V and J ends were trimmed by 5 bases and 0 bases, with 11 bases remaining between them. The germline gives CDR1 LNHDA, CDR2 SQIVND (reference sequence). DNA for the CDR3: TGTGCCAGTAGTCCTCCTCCATATAGCAATCAGCCCCAGCATTTT. This sequence encodes CASSPPPYSNQPQHF.

The V gene is TRBV9, the J gene TRBJ2-2; TRBD2 matches 16 bases. J lost 3 bases, V lost 3 bases, and 14 bases had no gene match. The CDR3 is 21 amino acids. CDR1 and CDR2 from the germline V gene are SGDLS and YYNGEE. The CDR3 nucleotides are TGTGCCAGCAGCGGATTCAACCCGGGACTAGCGGGAGGGCGCGACACCGGGGAGCTGTTTTTT. Protein sequence: CASSGFNPGLAGGRDTGELFF.